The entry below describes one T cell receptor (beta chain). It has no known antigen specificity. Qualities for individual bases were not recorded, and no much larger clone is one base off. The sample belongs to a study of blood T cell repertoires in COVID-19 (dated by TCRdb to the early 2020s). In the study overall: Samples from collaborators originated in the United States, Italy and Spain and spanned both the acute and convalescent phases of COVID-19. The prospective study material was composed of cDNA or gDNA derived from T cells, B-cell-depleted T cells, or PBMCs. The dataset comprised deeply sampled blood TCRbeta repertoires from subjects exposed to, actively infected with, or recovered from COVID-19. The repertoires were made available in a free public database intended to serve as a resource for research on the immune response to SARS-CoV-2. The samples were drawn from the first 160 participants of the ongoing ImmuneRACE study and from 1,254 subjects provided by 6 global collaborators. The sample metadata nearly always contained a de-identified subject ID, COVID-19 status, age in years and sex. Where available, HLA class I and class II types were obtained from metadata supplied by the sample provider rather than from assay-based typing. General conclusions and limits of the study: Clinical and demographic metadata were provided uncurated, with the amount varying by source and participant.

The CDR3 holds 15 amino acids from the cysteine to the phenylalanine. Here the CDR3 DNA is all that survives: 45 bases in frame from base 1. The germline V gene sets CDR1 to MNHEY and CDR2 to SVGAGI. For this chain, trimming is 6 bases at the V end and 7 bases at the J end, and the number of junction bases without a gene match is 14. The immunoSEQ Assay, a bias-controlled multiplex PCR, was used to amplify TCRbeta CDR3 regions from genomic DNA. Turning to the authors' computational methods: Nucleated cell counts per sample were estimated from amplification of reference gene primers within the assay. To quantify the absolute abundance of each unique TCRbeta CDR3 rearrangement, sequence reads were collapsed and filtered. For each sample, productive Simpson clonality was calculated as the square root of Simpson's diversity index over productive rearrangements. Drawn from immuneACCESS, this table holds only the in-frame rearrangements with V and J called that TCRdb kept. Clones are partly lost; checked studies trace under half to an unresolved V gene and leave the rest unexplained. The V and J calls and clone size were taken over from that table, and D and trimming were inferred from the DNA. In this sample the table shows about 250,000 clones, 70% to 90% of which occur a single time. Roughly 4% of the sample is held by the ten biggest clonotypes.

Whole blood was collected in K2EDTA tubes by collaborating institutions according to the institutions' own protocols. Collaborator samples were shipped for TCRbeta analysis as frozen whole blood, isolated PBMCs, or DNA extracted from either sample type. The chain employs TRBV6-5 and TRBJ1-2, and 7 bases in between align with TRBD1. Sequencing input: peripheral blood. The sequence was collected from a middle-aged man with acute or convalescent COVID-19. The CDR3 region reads CASSSRQGLPSGYTF. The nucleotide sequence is TGTGCCAGCAGCTCCAGACAGGGCCTCCCTTCTGGCTACACCTTC.